The clone carrying this T cell receptor (beta chain) was found once. The antigen remains unidentified. In germline, CDR1 is MDHEN, CDR2 SYDVKM. The CDR3 extends over 12 amino acids. Trimming took 10 bases from V and 13 from J; bases not matched to a gene: 12. Anyone with autoimmune disease history or systemic immunosuppression was excluded. The sample belongs to a study of OX40 agonist ivuxolimab in advanced cancers. Study context: Patients were given ivuxolimab, an antibody that agonizes OX40 (CD134). Prior anti-PD-1, anti-PD-L1 or anti-CTLA-4 therapy was allowed; about 39% had some.

Some clones are missing from TCRdb's copy, which holds only in-frame ones; the method was immunoSEQ multiplex PCR. The table records approximately 54,000 clones, approximately 90% of them present only once. Overall study results and limits: Normalized expansion of T-cell clones was also low for some nonresponders.

This TCR derives from an adult with an advanced solid tumor such as melanoma, head and neck, liver or kidney cancer. The genes are TRBV28 and TRBJ1-2; TRBD1 matches at 10 bases. The source was CD4+ or CD8+ T cells sorted from blood, collected in a trial of the OX40 agonist ivuxolimab. The CDR3 coding sequence is TGTGCCACCCGGGACAGGGGCCTTATTTGCACCTTC. Translation gives CATRDRGLICTF.